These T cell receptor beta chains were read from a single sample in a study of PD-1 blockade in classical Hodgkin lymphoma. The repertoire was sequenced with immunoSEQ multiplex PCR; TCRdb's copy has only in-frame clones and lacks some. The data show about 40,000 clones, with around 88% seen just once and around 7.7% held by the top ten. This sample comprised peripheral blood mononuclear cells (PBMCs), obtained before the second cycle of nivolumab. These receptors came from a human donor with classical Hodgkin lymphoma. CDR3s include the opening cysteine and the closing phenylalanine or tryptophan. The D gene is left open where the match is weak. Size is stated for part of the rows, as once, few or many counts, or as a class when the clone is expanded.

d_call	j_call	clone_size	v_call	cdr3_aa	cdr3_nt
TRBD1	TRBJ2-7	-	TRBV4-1	CASSRTTGGRVYEQYF	TGCGCCAGCAGCCGTACCACAGGGGGCCGTGTATACGAGCAGTACTTC
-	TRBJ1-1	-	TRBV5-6	CASSFWRRGIEAFF	TGTGCCAGCAGCTTTTGGCGCAGGGGTATTGAAGCTTTCTTT
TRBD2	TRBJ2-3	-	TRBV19	CASSRSGLAEGTDTQYF	TGTGCCAGTAGTAGGTCCGGGCTAGCGGAAGGCACAGATACGCAGTATTTT
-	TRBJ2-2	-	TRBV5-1	CASSLGGTGELFF	TGCGCCAGCAGCCTGGGGGGCACCGGGGAGCTGTTTTTT
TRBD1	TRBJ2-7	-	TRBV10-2	CASSPGTGPYEQYF	TGCGCCAGCAGTCCCGGGACAGGACCCTACGAGCAGTACTTC
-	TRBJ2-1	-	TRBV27	CASSQGSYNEQFF	TGTGCCAGCAGTCAGGGGTCCTACAATGAGCAGTTCTTC
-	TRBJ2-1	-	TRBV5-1	CASSRGPANNEQFF	TGCGCCAGCAGCCGAGGACCAGCAAACAATGAGCAGTTCTTC
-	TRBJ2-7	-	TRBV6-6	CASKRQTSRVQYF	TGTGCCAGCAAAAGGCAGACATCGAGGGTCCAGTACTTC
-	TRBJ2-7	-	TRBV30	CAWRAGPSDEQYF	TGTGCCTGGAGGGCGGGACCGTCTGACGAGCAGTACTTC
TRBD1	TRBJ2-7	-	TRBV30	CAWNVRQGVYEQYF	TGTGCCTGGAACGTTCGTCAGGGGGTCTACGAGCAGTACTTC
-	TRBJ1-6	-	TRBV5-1	CASSPYGSPLHF	TGCGCCAGCAGCCCCTACGGTTCACCCCTCCACTTT
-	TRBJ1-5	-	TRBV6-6	CATQHGQHNQPQHF	TGTGCCACCCAGCACGGACAGCACAATCAGCCCCAGCATTTT
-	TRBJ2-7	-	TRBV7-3	CASSPQGGYEQYF	TGTGCCAGCAGTCCTCAGGGCGGATACGAGCAGTACTTC
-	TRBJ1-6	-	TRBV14	CASSQESLRGVLLHF	TGTGCCAGCAGCCAAGAGAGCCTTAGGGGGGTCCTCCTCCACTTT
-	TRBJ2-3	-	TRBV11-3	CASSFRPKRGRTDTQYF	TGTGCCAGCAGCTTCCGGCCCAAAAGGGGGAGGACAGATACGCAGTATTTT
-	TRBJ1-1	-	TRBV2	CASKVTEAFF	TGTGCCAGCAAAGTCACTGAAGCTTTCTTT
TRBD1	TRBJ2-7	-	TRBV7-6	CASSVGTGGSYEQYF	TGTGCCAGCAGCGTCGGGACAGGGGGTTCCTACGAGCAGTACTTC
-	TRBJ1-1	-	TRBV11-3	CASSFSTEQGAFF	TGTGCCAGCAGCTTCTCGACAGAGCAGGGGGCTTTCTTT
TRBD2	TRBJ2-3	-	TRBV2	CASTTSREQGYF	TGTGCCAGCACGACTAGCCGAGAGCAGGGGTATTTT
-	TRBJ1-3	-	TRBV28	CASSLAGISSGNTIYF	TGTGCCAGCAGTTTAGCAGGAATAAGCTCTGGAAACACCATATATTTT
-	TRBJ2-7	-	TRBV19	CASKTLDSSYEQYF	TGTGCCAGTAAAACACTGGACAGCTCCTACGAGCAGTACTTC
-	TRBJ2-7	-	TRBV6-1	CASIGGHEQYF	TGTGCCAGCATTGGGGGGCACGAGCAGTACTTC
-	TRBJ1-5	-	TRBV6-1	CASLGPTVNQPQHF	TGTGCCAGCCTGGGTCCGACGGTGAATCAGCCCCAGCATTTT
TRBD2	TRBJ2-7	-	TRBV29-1	CSVKGTSDPYEQYF	TGCAGCGTCAAGGGGACTAGCGACCCCTACGAGCAGTACTTC
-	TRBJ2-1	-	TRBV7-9	CASSLAGTFLNNEQFF	TGTGCCAGCAGCTTAGCGGGGACTTTCCTCAACAATGAGCAGTTCTTC
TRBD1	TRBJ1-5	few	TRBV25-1	CASRGGTGVNQPQHF	TGTGCCAGCAGGGGCGGGACAGGGGTGAATCAGCCCCAGCATTTT
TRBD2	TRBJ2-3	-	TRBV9	CASSVEGSGTTDTQYF	TGTGCCAGCAGCGTAGAGGGTAGCGGGACCACAGATACGCAGTATTTT
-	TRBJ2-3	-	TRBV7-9	CASSGARGPGTQYF	TGTGCCAGCAGCGGGGCCCGCGGCCCGGGTACGCAGTATTTT
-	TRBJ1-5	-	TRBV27	CASSLSVATLRNQPQHF	TGTGCCAGCAGTTTAAGTGTGGCAACCTTGCGCAATCAGCCCCAGCATTTT
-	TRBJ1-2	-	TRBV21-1	CASSNRLYGYTF	TGTGCCAGCAGCAACAGGTTGTATGGCTACACCTTC
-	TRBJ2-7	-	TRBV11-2	CASSLTTGSLVDGYEQYF	TGTGCCAGCAGCTTAACTACCGGGAGTCTCGTGGATGGGTACGAGCAGTACTTC